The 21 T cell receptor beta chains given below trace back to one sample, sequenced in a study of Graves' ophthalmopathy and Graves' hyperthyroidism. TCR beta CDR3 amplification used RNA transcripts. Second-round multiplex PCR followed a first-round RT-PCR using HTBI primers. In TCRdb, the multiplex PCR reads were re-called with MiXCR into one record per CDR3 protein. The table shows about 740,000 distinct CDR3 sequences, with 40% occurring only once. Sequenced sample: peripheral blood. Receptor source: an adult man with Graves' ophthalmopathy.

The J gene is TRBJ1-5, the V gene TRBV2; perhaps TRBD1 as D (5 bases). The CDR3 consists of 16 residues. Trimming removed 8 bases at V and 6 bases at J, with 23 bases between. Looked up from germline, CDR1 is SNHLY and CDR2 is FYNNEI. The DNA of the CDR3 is TGTGCCAGCTCACCCCGGGACGGTCGGGCGGGTCAGCCCCAGCATTTT. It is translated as CASSPRDGRAGQPQHF.

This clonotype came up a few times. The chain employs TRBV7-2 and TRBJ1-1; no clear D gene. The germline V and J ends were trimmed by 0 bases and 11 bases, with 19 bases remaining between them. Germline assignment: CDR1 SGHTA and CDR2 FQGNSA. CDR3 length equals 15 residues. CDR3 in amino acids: CASSLAFRALSVAFF. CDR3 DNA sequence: TGTGCCAGCAGCTTAGCCTTTAGGGCATTGAGTGTTGCTTTCTTT. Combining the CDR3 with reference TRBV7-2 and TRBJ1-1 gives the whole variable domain GAGVSQSPSNKVTEKGKDVELRCDPISGHTALYWYRQSLGQGLEFLIYFQGNSAPDKSGLPSDRFSAERTGGSVSTLTIQRTQQEDSAVYLCASSLAFRALSVAFFGQGTRLTVV.

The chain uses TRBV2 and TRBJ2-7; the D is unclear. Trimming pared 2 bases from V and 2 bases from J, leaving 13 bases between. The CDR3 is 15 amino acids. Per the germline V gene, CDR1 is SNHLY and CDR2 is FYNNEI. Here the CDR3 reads CASSEIRVGAYEQYF. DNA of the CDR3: TGTGCCAGCAGTGAAATCCGGGTTGGGGCCTACGAGCAGTACTTC.

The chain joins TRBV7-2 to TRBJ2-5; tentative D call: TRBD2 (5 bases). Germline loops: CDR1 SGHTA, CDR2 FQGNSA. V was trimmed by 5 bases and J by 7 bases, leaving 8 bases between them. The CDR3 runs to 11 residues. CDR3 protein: CASSRSGTQYF. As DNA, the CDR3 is TGTGCCAGCAGCCGCAGCGGGACCCAGTACTTC.

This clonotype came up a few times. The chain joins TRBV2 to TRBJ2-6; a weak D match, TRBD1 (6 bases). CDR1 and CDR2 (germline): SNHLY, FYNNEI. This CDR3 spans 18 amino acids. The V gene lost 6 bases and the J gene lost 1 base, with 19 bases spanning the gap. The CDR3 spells CASSLRQVATSGANVLTF. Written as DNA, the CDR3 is TGTGCCAGCAGCTTGAGACAGGTAGCCACTTCTGGGGCCAACGTCCTGACTTTC.

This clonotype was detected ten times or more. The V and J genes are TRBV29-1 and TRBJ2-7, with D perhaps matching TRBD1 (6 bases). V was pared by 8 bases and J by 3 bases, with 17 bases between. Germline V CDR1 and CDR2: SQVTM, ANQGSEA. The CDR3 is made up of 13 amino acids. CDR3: CSTRTEESYEQYF. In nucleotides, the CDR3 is TGCAGCACCAGGACAGAGGAAAGCTACGAGCAGTACTTC.

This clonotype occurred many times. For the CDR3, the DNA is TGTGCCAGCAGCGAGGACAGTTTCACTGAAGCTTTCTTT. This encodes CASSEDSFTEAFF. This sequence joins TRBV7-6 and TRBJ1-1; TRBD1 is a possible D gene (6 bases). The germline V gene has CDR1 SGHVS and CDR2 FNYEAQ. This CDR3 has 13 residues. V was trimmed by 5 bases and J by 4 bases, leaving 11 bases between them.

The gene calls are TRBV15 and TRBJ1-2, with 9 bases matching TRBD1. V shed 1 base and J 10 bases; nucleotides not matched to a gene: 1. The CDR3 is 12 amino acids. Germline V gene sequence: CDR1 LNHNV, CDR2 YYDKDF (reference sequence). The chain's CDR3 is CATSRGTGDYTF. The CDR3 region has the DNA TGTGCCACCAGCAGAGGGACAGGGGACTACACCTTC.

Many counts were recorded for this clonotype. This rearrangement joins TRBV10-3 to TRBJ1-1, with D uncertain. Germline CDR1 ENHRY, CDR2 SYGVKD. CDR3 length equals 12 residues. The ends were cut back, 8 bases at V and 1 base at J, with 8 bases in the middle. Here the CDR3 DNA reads TGTGCCATCGGACTTCCGAACACTGAAGCTTTCTTT. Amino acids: CAIGLPNTEAFF.

The CDR3 DNA reads as TGTGCCAGCCGCTCGGGGAGAGGGGGAGCTTTCTTT. It specifies CASRSGRGGAFF. The V gene is TRBV25-1, the J gene TRBJ1-1; D perhaps matches TRBD1 (6 bases). Trimming took 8 bases from V and 10 from J, leaving 17 bases between them. This CDR3 has 12 amino acids. Looked up from germline, CDR1 is MGHDK and CDR2 is SYGVNS.

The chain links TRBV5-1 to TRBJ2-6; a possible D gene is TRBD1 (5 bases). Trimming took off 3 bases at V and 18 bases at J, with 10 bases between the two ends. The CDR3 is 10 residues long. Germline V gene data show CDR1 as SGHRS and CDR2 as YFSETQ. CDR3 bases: TGCGCCAGCAGCTCTGGAGACAGGACTTTC. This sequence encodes CASSSGDRTF.

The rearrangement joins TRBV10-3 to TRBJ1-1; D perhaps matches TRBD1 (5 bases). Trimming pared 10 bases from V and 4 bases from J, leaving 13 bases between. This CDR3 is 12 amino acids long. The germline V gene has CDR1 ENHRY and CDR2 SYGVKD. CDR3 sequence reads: CATKPGGTEAFF. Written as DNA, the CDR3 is TGTGCCACCAAACCCGGGGGCACTGAAGCTTTCTTT.

The CDR3 is CASSGYTGTGDQPQHF. The CDR3 nucleotides read TGTGCCAGCTCGGGGTATACCGGGACAGGGGATCAGCCCCAGCATTTT. V is TRBV10-3 and J is TRBJ1-5; 10 bases are shared with TRBD1. Germline loops: CDR1 ENHRY, CDR2 SYGVKD. The CDR3 is made up of 16 amino acids. V lost 10 bases, J lost 5 bases, and 14 bases stayed unmatched.

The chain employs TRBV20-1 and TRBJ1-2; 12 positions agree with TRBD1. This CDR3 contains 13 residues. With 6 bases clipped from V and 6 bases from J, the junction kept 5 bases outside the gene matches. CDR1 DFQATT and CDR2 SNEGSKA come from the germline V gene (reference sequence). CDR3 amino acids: CSAGDRGLNGYTF. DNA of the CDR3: TGCAGTGCGGGGGACAGGGGGCTCAATGGCTACACCTTC.

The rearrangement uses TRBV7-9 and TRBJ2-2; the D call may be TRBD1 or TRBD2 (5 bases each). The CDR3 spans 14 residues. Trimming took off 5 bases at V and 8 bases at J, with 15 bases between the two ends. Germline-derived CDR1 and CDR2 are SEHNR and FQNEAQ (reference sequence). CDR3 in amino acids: CASSQERGVGELFF. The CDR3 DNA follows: TGTGCCAGCAGCCAAGAAAGGGGAGTTGGGGAGCTGTTTTTT.

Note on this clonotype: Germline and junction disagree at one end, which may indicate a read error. DNA for the CDR3: TGTGCCAGCAGTGTCCTGACAGCTTACACCGGGGAGCTGTTTTTT. Encoded protein: CASSVLTAYTGELFF. The chain recombines TRBV10-1 with TRBJ2-2; D possibly corresponds to TRBD1 (5 bases). Germline CDR1 and CDR2: WNHNN and SYGVQD (reference sequence). The CDR3 covers 15 residues.

The CDR3 reads CSARGAPGQGTGNTIYF. Written as DNA, the CDR3 is TGCAGTGCTAGAGGAGCCCCGGGACAGGGGACTGGAAACACCATATATTTT. This chain uses TRBV20-1 with TRBJ1-3; 10 bases fit TRBD1. Germline CDR1 reads DFQATT; CDR2 reads SNEGSKA (reference sequence). The junction had 8 bases not matched to a gene; V was cut back by 1 base and J by 2 bases. The length of the CDR3 is 17 residues.

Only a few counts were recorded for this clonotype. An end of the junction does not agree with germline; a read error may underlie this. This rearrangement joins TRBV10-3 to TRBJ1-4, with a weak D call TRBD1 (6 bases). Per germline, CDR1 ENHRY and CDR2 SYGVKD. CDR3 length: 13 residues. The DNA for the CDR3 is TGTGCCAGCAGTCAGGGGATGGGGGAAAAACTGTTTTTT. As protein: CASSQGMGEKLFF.

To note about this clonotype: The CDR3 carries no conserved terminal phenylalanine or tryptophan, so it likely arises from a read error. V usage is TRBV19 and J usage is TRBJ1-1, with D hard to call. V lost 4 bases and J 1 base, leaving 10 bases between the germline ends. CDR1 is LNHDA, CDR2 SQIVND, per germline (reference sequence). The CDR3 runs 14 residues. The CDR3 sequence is CASSSRFANTEAFS. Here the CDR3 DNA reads TGTGCCAGTAGTAGTAGATTCGCGAACACTGAAGCTTTCTCT.

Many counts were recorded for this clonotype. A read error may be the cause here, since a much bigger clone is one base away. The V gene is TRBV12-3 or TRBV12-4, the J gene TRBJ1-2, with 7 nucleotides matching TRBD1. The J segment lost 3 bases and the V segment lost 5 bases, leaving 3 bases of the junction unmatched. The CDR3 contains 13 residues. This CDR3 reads CASSVTGDYGYTF. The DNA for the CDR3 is TGTGCCAGCAGTGTAACAGGGGACTATGGCTACACCTTC.

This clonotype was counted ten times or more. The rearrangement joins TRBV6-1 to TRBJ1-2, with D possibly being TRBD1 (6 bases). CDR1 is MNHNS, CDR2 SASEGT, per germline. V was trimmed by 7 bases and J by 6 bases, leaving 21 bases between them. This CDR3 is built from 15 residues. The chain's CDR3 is CASKYVEDSLDGYTF. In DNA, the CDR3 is TGTGCCAGCAAGTATGTGGAGGACAGTTTGGATGGCTACACCTTC.